This T cell receptor (beta chain) was recovered during a study of cytomegalovirus exposure and HLA in healthy donors. Across the whole study: Roughly 92 million unique TCRs, all from HLA-typed donors, were included in an early release of the data.

PCR involved 60 Vbeta and 13 Jbeta primers. Measured with immunoSEQ multiplex PCR; TCRdb has only the in-frame clones, and not every one. The data hold around 200,000 clones, with roughly four fifths observed a single time. Study-wide findings and caveats: Presence/absence results assume similar sequencing depth per donor, which may not hold. Later analysis showed TCR association rates varying by HLA locus, highest for DRB1 and lowest for HLA-C.

This CDR3 region has 13 residues. Germline V gene data show CDR1 as SGHAT and CDR2 as FQNNGV. The ends lost 5 bases at V and 4 bases at J; junction bases unmatched: 3. Among the donors, all were healthy bone marrow donors. Regarding this clone: Its antigen is still unknown.

Sequencing was performed on PBMCs. This sequence originates from a woman in her 50s in good health and CMV-seropositive. The chain couples TRBV11-2 to TRBJ1-1; 8 nucleotides agree with TRBD1. The CDR3 loop reads CASSLTGGTEAFF. DNA for the CDR3: TGTGCCAGCAGCCTTACAGGGGGCACTGAAGCTTTCTTT.